Listed here is a single TCR beta chain. This sample was taken from a study of blood T cell repertoires in COVID-19. Germline CDR1 and CDR2: MNHEY and SVGAGI. V was clipped by 5 bases and J by 3 bases, with 16 bases between them. This CDR3 has 15 residues. Data came from immunoSEQ multiplex PCR; TCRdb stores just in-frame clones and leaves some out. The sample holds about 210,000 clones, approximately 86% seen once. The V gene is TRBV6-5, the J gene TRBJ1-1; D possibly corresponds to TRBD1 (6 bases). The TCR was taken from a man between 18 and 35 years old with active or convalescent COVID-19. The material sequenced was peripheral blood. Written as DNA, the CDR3 is TGTGCCAGCAGTCTGGGACACTCGCTCGACACTGAAGCTTTCTTT. Protein sequence: CASSLGHSLDTEAFF.